A single sample is the source of the 25 T cell receptor beta chains below, sequenced in a study of OX40 agonist ivuxolimab in advanced cancers. Profiled with immunoSEQ multiplex PCR; TCRdb holds only in-frame clones, not every one. Among roughly 86,000 clones, approximately 83% were seen once, and the ten largest hold under 2.5%. The source was CD4+ or CD8+ T cells sorted from blood, collected in a trial of the OX40 agonist ivuxolimab. Receptor source: an adult with an advanced solid tumor such as melanoma, head and neck, liver or kidney cancer.

The V gene is TRBV9, the J gene TRBJ2-3; 13 bases are a match to TRBD2. Per germline, CDR1 SGDLS and CDR2 YYNGEE. The CDR3 length is 18 residues. J lost 4 bases, V lost 4 bases, and 12 bases had no gene match. The CDR3: CASSPRLAGGPQADTQYF. CDR3 in DNA: TGTGCCAGCAGCCCTCGACTAGCGGGGGGCCCCCAGGCAGATACGCAGTATTTT.

The CDR3 reads CASSQNAGARSNQPQHF. DNA for the CDR3: TGTGCCAGCAGCCAAAATGCGGGGGCGCGTAGCAATCAGCCCCAGCATTTT. The chain employs TRBV4-2 and TRBJ1-5, with D perhaps matching TRBD1 (6 bases). Germline CDR1 LGHNA, CDR2 YNFKEQ. The CDR3 length is 17 residues. V gave up 2 bases and J gave up 0 bases, with 14 bases separating them.

The rearrangement joins TRBV5-1 to TRBJ2-2; D is ambiguous. Trimming took 0 bases from V and 6 from J, leaving 3 bases between them. The CDR3 is made up of 12 amino acids. Germline values: CDR1 SGHRS, CDR2 YFSETQ. The CDR3 is CASSLGSGELFF. The CDR3 DNA is TGCGCCAGCAGCTTGGGGTCCGGGGAGCTGTTTTTT.

The chain is built from TRBV6-5 and TRBJ2-7, with 7 bases identical to TRBD1. The ends lost 7 bases at V and 4 bases at J; junction bases unmatched: 7. This CDR3 has 13 amino acids. Germline CDR1 reads MNHEY; CDR2 reads SVGAGI. Here the CDR3 reads CASTRGRGYEQYF. In nucleotides, the CDR3 is TGTGCCAGCACGAGGGGGCGAGGGTACGAGCAGTACTTC.

The table lists this clone with many counts. The chain has TRBV4-3 and TRBJ1-2; D is possibly TRBD1 (6 bases). CDR1 and CDR2 from the germline V gene are LGHNA and YSLEER. CDR3 length equals 14 residues. V gave up 3 bases and J gave up 2 bases, with 10 bases separating them. For the CDR3, the DNA is TGCGCCAGCAGCCACCCCGGGACAAACTATGGCTACACCTTC. Encoded protein: CASSHPGTNYGYTF.

V and J are TRBV7-2 and TRBJ1-4, with 8 bases that match TRBD1. The V gene end was trimmed by 5 bases and the J gene end by 5 bases; junction bases not matched to a gene: 4. This CDR3 is built from 14 residues. Germline V CDR1 and CDR2: SGHTA, FQGNSA. The CDR3: CASSPGGLNEKLFF. The CDR3 coding sequence is TGTGCCAGCAGCCCAGGGGGCCTCAATGAAAAACTGTTTTTT.

V is TRBV19 and J is TRBJ2-1; D is perhaps TRBD2 (6 bases). This CDR3 has 16 amino acids. Germline V lookup: CDR1 LNHDA, CDR2 SQIVND (reference sequence). V was cut by 3 bases and J by 4 bases, with 16 bases left in between. CDR3 nucleotide sequence: TGTGCCAGTAGTATGACGACCGGGACTGAATACAATGAGCAGTTCTTC. Protein: CASSMTTGTEYNEQFF.

The V and J genes are TRBV19 and TRBJ1-2; D is possibly TRBD1 (6 bases). V lost 0 bases, J lost 7 bases, and 15 bases lay in between. Germline CDR1 reads LNHDA; CDR2 reads SQIVND (reference sequence). The CDR3 has 15 residues. In nucleotides, the CDR3 is TGTGCCAGTAGTATAGATCTCTCGACAGGAGGTGGCTACACCTTC. Its protein is CASSIDLSTGGGYTF.

This clone has just one count. The chain has TRBV11-2 and TRBJ1-1; tentatively, D is TRBD1 (5 bases). Trimming took 5 bases from V and 10 from J, leaving 17 bases between them. The length of the CDR3 is 13 residues. CDR1 and CDR2 from the germline V gene are SGHAT and FQNNGV. The CDR3: CASSPTVDGAAFF. In DNA form, the CDR3 reads TGTGCCAGCAGCCCGACAGTCGATGGGGCAGCTTTCTTT. The full variable domain, with the rest looked up from reference TRBV11-2 and TRBJ1-1, is EAGVAQSPRYKIIEKRQSVAFWCNPISGHATLYWYQQILGQGPKLLIQFQNNGVVDDSQLPKDRFSAERLKGVDSTLKIQPAKLEDSAVYLCASSPTVDGAAFFGQGTRLTVV.

This clone was picked up a small number of times. The rearrangement links TRBV7-2 to TRBJ1-1; D possibly corresponds to TRBD1 (5 bases). The V end was cut by 1 base, the J end by 5 bases, with 11 bases between. Germline V gene sequence: CDR1 SGHTA, CDR2 FQGNSA. CDR3 length: 14 amino acids. This CDR3 reads CASSLVGRKTEAFF. In DNA, the CDR3 is TGTGCCAGCAGCTTAGTGGGACGTAAGACTGAAGCTTTCTTT.

The rearrangement uses TRBV18 and TRBJ1-3, with D maybe TRBD1 (6 bases). The CDR3 loop spans 17 amino acids. Germline assignment: CDR1 KGHSH and CDR2 LQKENI. Between the trimmed V and J ends, which lost 3 bases and 0 bases, there was a span of 15 bases. CDR3 sequence: CASSPETGETSGNTIYF. The CDR3 nucleotides are TGTGCCAGCTCACCCGAGACAGGTGAAACCTCTGGAAACACCATATATTTT.

The J gene is TRBJ2-5, the V gene TRBV5-4; D is undetermined. In germline, CDR1 is SGHNT, CDR2 YYREEE (reference sequence). V lost 5 bases and J lost 3, with 14 bases in between. The CDR3 loop spans 14 amino acids. CDR3 sequence: CASRPAAGEETQYF. CDR3 DNA: TGTGCCAGCAGACCCGCGGCAGGAGAAGAGACCCAGTACTTC.

This clone was found a few times. The rearrangement links TRBV14 to TRBJ1-6, with D unclear. Looked up from germline, CDR1 is SGHDN and CDR2 is FVKESK. V shed 3 bases and J shed 9 bases, with 12 bases lying between them. This CDR3 spans 14 amino acids. The CDR3 DNA reads as TGTGCCAGCAGCCAGAAGGTGGGGAGTTCACCCCTCCACTTT. This encodes CASSQKVGSSPLHF.

V usage is TRBV4-1 and J usage is TRBJ1-1; TRBD1 matches at 7 bases. Trimming took 3 bases from V and 1 from J; bases not matched to a gene: 5. The CDR3 covers 15 residues. Germline CDR1 MGHRA, CDR2 YSYEKL. CDR3 sequence: CASSHMGQPNTEAFF. The CDR3 DNA follows: TGCGCCAGCAGCCATATGGGACAGCCGAACACTGAAGCTTTCTTT.

The chain joins TRBV19 to TRBJ1-6, with TRBD1 as a possible D gene (6 bases). Trimming took off 6 bases at V and 2 bases at J, with 8 bases between the two ends. The germline V gene encodes CDR1 LNHDA and CDR2 SQIVND (reference sequence). This CDR3 region has 14 residues. Here the CDR3 reads CASRGQTYNSPLHF. In DNA form, the CDR3 reads TGTGCCAGTAGAGGACAGACCTATAATTCACCCCTCCACTTT. The whole variable domain, filled in from reference TRBV19 and TRBJ1-6, reads DGGITQSPKYLFRKEGQNVTLSCEQNLNHDAMYWYRQDPGQGLRLIYYSQIVNDFQKGDIAEGYSVSREKKESFPLTVTSAQKNPTAFYLCASRGQTYNSPLHFGNGTRLTVT.

V is TRBV12-5 and J is TRBJ2-2; D not resolved. Germline CDR1 and CDR2: LGHNT and FRNRAP. V lost 1 base, J lost 2 bases, and 8 bases lay in between. The CDR3 totals 15 residues. The CDR3 DNA is TGTGCTAGTGGTTTGGGACACGGTAACACCGGGGAGCTGTTTTTT. This encodes CASGLGHGNTGELFF.

In nucleotides, the CDR3 is TGTGCCAGCAGTTTTGGGGGAAACAGGGCAAAAAAAGCTTTCTTT. Protein: CASSFGGNRAKKAFF. The chain links TRBV6-5 to TRBJ1-1, with D perhaps matching TRBD1 (6 bases). V was pared by 4 bases and J by 9 bases, with 21 bases between. The V gene's germline CDR1 is MNHEY and CDR2 SVGAGI. This CDR3 contains 15 residues.

This chain joins TRBV29-1 and TRBJ2-1; D is possibly TRBD2 (5 bases). V was trimmed by 7 bases and J by 9 bases, leaving 10 bases between them. Germline V gene sequence: CDR1 SQVTM, CDR2 ANQGSEA. CDR3 length: 10 amino acids. The DNA of the CDR3 is TGCAGCGCCTACAGCGGTGAGCAGTTCTTC. It encodes CSAYSGEQFF.

V and J are TRBV7-8 and TRBJ2-1, with TRBD1 matching over 11 bases. There are 17 residues in the CDR3. Trimming at V came to 5 bases and at J to 1 base, leaving 7 bases not matched to a gene. Per the germline V gene, CDR1 is SGHVS and CDR2 is FQNEAQ. CDR3 nucleotides: TGTGCCAGCAGCGCACGGACAGGGGGCGCATCCTACAATGAGCAGTTCTTC. Protein sequence: CASSARTGGASYNEQFF. Full variable domain (outside the CDR3, taken from reference TRBV7-8 and TRBJ2-1): GAGVSQSPRYKVAKRGQDVALRCDPISGHVSLFWYQQALGQGPEFLTYFQNEAQLDKSGLPSDRFFAERPEGSVSTLKIQRTQQEDSAVYLCASSARTGGASYNEQFFGPGTRLTVL.

This clone has just one count. The V gene is TRBV5-4, the J gene TRBJ2-3; the D is unclear. V was shortened by 1 base and J by 2 bases, with 8 bases between the two germline ends. Germline V CDR1 and CDR2: SGHNT, YYREEE (reference sequence). The CDR3 covers 14 residues. The CDR3 region has the DNA TGTGCCAGCAGCTTGAGTGGGATCACAGATACGCAGTATTTT. Its protein is CASSLSGITDTQYF.

This clone was counted a single time. V usage is TRBV7-2 and J usage is TRBJ2-5; 7 bases match TRBD2. This CDR3 is 13 amino acids long. Germline V lookup: CDR1 SGHTA, CDR2 FQGNSA. V lost 0 bases to trimming and J lost 5 bases; unmatched junction nucleotides: 0. This CDR3 reads CASSLAGGETQYF. The CDR3 coding sequence is TGTGCCAGCAGCTTAGCGGGGGGGGAGACCCAGTACTTC.

The J gene is TRBJ2-7, the V gene TRBV29-1, with 13 bases identical to TRBD2. Germline loops: CDR1 SQVTM, CDR2 ANQGSEA. This CDR3 region has 20 residues. V dropped 5 bases and J dropped 4; count of bases not matched to a gene: 23. CDR3 in amino acids: CSVPFVWTSGSHGTRYEQYF. The CDR3 nucleotides are TGCAGCGTTCCGTTTGTTTGGACTAGCGGGAGTCATGGAACCCGTTACGAGCAGTACTTC.

This clone was recorded a few times. The gene calls are TRBV6-1 and TRBJ2-1; D is uncertain. Germline CDR1 MNHNS, CDR2 SASEGT. The CDR3 has 11 amino acids. Trimming cost V 1 base and J 9 bases, with 4 bases left between them. CDR3 protein: CASSEVLEQFF. In nucleotides, the CDR3 is TGTGCCAGCAGTGAAGTACTTGAGCAGTTCTTC.

The chain joins TRBV15 to TRBJ2-6; the D gene could be TRBD1 or TRBD2 (5 bases each). CDR3 length equals 18 residues. In germline, CDR1 is LNHNV, CDR2 YYDKDF (reference sequence). With 3 bases removed from V and 4 bases from J, the gap between germline ends came to 19 bases. The CDR3 DNA reads as TGTGCCACCAGCAGGACCGGGACCCCAGGGAAAGGGGCCAACGTCCTGACTTTC. Translation: CATSRTGTPGKGANVLTF.

V and J are TRBV7-7 and TRBJ2-7; 7 nucleotides agree with TRBD1. The CDR3 sequence is 13 residues long. CDR1 and CDR2 (germline): SSHAT, FNYEAQ (reference sequence). Trimming removed 5 bases from V and 6 bases from J; junction bases left unmatched: 7. The CDR3 nucleotides read TGTGCCAGCAGCGTAAAGACAGGGAGCGAGCAGTACTTC. Amino acid sequence: CASSVKTGSEQYF.